This paragraph reports one T cell receptor beta chain. No antigen is known for it. Naive CD8 T cells, phenotype CD8+CD4-CCR7+CD45RA+, were sorted. Trimming left V 10 bases short and J 3 bases short, with 24 bases between. The germline V gene has CDR1 MNHEY and CDR2 SMNVEV (reference sequence). This CDR3 comprises 16 residues. This specimen comes from a study of molecular identifiers for immune sequencing clone quantification. Findings and caveats of the study: Highly expanded clone sizes could end up underestimated if a barcode were shared by identical TCR molecules. Whereas naive cells kept under 1% of molecules in clones above 20 RNA copies, such clones held over 97% in effectors.

In preparing bulk TCR libraries, previously described methods and listed TCR primers were used. TCRdb reprocessed the PCR reads via MiXCR and lists one record per CDR3 protein. The sample has about 510,000 distinct CDR3 sequences, around 23% seen once. This TCR derives from a human donor in good health. Some libraries in this study had Jurkat cell RNA spiked in. This chain connects TRBV27 to TRBJ2-5; the D gene is possibly TRBD2 (5 bases). Source material: naive CD8+ T cells from blood, with Jurkat cell RNA spiked in. The subset was: FACS-sorted CD8+CD4-CCR7+CD45RA+ naive T cells. The DNA for the CDR3 is TGTGCCACCTCCCGGATGAGTGTCGGGGTGGAAGAGACCCAGTACTTC. Protein sequence: CATSRMSVGVEETQYF.